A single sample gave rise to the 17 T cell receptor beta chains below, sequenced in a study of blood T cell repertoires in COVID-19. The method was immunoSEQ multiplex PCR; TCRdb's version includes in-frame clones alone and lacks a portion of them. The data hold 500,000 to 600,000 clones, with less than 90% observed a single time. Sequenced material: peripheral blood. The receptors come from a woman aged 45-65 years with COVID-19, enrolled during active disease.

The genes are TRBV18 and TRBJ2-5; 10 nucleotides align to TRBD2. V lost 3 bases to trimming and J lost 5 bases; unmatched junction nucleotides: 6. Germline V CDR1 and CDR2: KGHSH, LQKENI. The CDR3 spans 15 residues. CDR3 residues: CASSPGTSGAETQYF. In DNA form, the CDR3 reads TGTGCCAGCTCACCCGGAACTAGCGGGGCGGAGACCCAGTACTTC.

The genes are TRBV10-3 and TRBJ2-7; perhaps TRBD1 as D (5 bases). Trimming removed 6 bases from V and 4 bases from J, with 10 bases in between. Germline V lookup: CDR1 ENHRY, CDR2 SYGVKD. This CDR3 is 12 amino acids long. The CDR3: CAIRNDRYEQYF. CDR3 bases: TGTGCCATCAGGAACGACAGATACGAGCAGTACTTC.

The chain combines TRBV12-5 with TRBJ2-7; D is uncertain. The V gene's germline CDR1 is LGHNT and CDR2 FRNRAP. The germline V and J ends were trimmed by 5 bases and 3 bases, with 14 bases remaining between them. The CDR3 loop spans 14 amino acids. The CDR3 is CASGASGWLYEQYF. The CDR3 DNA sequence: TGTGCTAGTGGTGCCTCCGGGTGGCTCTACGAGCAGTACTTC.

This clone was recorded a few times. Here the CDR3 reads CASRQGMTNEQFF. In DNA form, the CDR3 reads TGTGCCAGCCGGCAGGGTATGACCAATGAGCAGTTCTTC. The chain is built from TRBV19 and TRBJ2-1; D might be TRBD1 (5 bases). Trimming stripped 9 bases from V and 6 bases from J, with 15 bases between. The CDR3 sequence is 13 residues long. The V gene's germline CDR1 is LNHDA and CDR2 SQIVND (reference sequence).

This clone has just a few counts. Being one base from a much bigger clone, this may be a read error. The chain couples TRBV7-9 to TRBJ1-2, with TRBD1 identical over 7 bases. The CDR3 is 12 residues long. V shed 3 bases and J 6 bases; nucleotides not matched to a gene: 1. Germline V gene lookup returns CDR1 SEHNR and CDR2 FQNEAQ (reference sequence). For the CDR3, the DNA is TGTGCCAGCAGCTTTGGACAGGATGGCTACACCTTC. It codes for CASSFGQDGYTF. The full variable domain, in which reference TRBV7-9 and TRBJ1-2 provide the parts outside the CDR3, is DTGVSQNPRHKITKRGQNVTFRCDPISEHNRLYWYRQTLGQGPEFLTYFQNEAQLEKSRLLSDRFSAERPKGSFSTLEIQRTEQGDSAMYLCASSFGQDGYTFGSGTRLTVV.

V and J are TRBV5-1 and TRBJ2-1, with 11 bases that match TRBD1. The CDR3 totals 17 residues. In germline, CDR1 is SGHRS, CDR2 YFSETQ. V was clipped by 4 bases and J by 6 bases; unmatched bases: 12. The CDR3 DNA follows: TGCGCCAGCAGCCCACCCTGGACAGGGGGCGCTTCCAATGAGCAGTTCTTC. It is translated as CASSPPWTGGASNEQFF.

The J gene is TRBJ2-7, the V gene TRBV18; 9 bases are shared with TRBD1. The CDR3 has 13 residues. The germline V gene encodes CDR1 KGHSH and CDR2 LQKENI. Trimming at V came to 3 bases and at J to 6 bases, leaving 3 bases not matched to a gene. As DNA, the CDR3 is TGTGCCAGCTCACCCGAGACAGGGGGCGAGCAGTACTTC. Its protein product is CASSPETGGEQYF. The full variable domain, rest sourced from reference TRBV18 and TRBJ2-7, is NAGVMQNPRHLVRRRGQEARLRCSPMKGHSHVYWYRQLPEEGLKFMVYLQKENIIDESGMPKERFSAEFPKEGPSILRIQQVVRGDSAAYFCASSPETGGEQYFGPGTRLTVT.

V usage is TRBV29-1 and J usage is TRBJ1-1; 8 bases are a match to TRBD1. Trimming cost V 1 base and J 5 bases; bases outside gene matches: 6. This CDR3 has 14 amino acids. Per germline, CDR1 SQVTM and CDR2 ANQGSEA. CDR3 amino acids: CSVEGGTGGTEAFF. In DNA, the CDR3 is TGCAGCGTTGAAGGGGGGACAGGCGGAACTGAAGCTTTCTTT.

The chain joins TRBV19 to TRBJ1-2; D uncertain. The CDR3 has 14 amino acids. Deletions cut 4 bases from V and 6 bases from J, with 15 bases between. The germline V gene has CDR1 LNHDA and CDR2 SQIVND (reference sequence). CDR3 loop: CASSKGGFQDGYTF. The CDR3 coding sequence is TGTGCCAGTAGTAAGGGAGGGTTCCAGGATGGCTACACCTTC.

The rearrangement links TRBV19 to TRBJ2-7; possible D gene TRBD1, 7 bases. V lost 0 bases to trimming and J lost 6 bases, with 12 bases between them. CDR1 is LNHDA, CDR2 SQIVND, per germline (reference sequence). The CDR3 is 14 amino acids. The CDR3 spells CASSIEAGGSEQYF. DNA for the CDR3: TGTGCCAGTAGTATAGAGGCAGGGGGGAGCGAGCAGTACTTC.

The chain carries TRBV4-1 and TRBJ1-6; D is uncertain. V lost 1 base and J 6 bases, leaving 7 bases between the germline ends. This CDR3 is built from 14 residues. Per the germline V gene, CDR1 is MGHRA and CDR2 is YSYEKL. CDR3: CASSQGAPNSPLHF. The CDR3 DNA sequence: TGCGCCAGCAGCCAAGGGGCTCCTAATTCACCCCTCCACTTT.

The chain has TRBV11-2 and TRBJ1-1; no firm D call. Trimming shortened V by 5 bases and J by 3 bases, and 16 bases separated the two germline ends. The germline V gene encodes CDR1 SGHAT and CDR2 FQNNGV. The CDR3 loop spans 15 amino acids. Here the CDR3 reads CASSPRTASDTEAFF. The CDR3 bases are TGTGCCAGCAGCCCTAGGACTGCAAGCGACACTGAAGCTTTCTTT.

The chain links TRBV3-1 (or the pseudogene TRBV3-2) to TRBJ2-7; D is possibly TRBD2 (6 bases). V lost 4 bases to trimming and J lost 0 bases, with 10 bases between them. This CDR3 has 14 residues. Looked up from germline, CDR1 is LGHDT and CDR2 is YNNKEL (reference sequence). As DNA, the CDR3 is TGTGCCAGCAGCCCGGGACTGAGCTCCTACGAGCAGTACTTC. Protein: CASSPGLSSYEQYF.

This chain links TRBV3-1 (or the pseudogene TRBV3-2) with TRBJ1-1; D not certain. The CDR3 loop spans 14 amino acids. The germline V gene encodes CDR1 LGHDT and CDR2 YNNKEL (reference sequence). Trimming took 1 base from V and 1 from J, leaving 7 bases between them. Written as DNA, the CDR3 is TGTGCCAGCAGCCAAGTTCTCGGGAACACTGAAGCTTTCTTT. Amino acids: CASSQVLGNTEAFF.

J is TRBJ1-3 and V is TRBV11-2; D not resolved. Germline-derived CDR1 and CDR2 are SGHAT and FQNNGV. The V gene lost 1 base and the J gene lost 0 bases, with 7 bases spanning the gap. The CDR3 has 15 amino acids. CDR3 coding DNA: TGTGCCAGCAGCTTAGGTGGGAGCTCTGGAAACACCATATATTTT. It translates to CASSLGGSSGNTIYF.

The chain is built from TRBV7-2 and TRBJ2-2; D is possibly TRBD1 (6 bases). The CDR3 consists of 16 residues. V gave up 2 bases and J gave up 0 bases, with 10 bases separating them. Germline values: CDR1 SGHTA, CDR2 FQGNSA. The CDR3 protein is CASSLSGTTNTGELFF. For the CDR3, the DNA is TGTGCCAGCAGCTTATCTGGGACAACGAACACCGGGGAGCTGTTTTTT.

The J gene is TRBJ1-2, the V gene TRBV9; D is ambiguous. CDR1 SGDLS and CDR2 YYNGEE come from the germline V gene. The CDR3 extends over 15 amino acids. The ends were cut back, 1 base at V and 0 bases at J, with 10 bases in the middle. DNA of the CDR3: TGTGCCAGCAGCGTATCCGTGGGCGCTAACTATGGCTACACCTTC. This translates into CASSVSVGANYGYTF. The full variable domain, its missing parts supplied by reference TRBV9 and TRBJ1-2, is DSGVTQTPKHLITATGQRVTLRCSPRSGDLSVYWYQQSLDQGLQFLIQYYNGEERAKGNILERFSAQQFPDLHSELNLSSLELGDSALYFCASSVSVGANYGYTFGSGTRLTVV.